This section outlines one T cell receptor (beta chain) sequence together with its context. The antigen remains unidentified. Clones were sequenced by immunoSEQ multiplex PCR, and TCRdb holds only the in-frame ones, with some missing. The sample holds 45,000 to 50,000 clones, 50% to 70% seen once. This entry belongs to a study of vaccination effects on CD4 cells after COVID-19. The overall study: Of the BNT162b2 and mRNA-1273 vaccines, participants received two doses of one or the other. Regarding the study as a whole: Marked clonal contraction was seen late after vaccination (in both infection- and vaccine-induced clones). From healthy vaccinees, only 1 of 255 vaccine-induced clones also reacted to common cold coronaviruses.

Once cultured for 10 to 11 days, the cells underwent separation to obtain CD4+ T cells. V shed 5 bases and J shed 2 bases, with 13 bases lying between them. This CDR3 contains 15 residues. The germline CDR1 and CDR2 sequences are LGHNT and FRNRAP. The rearrangement uses TRBV12-5 and TRBJ1-5, with no clear D. The origin of this receptor is a human donor who received a COVID-19 vaccine. Sequenced here: CD4+ T cells from PBMCs cultured without peptide, sampled before COVID-19 vaccination. This chain's CDR3 is CASGATGVGNQPQHF. For the CDR3, the DNA is TGTGCTAGTGGTGCGACCGGGGTAGGCAATCAGCCCCAGCATTTT.